This TCR beta chain was captured by sequencing in a study of cytomegalovirus exposure and HLA in healthy donors. Notes on the study in general: 164 TCR beta chains were listed as cytomegalovirus-associated. Through in vitro validation, three CMV-associated chains were shown to be specific for CMV antigens. The classifier was said to identify cytomegalovirus status with high specificity and sensitivity.

The V and J ends lost 0 bases and 6 bases respectively, with 12 bases between them. The CDR3 covers 14 residues. Germline CDR1 and CDR2: SGHRS and YFSETQ. This table comes from immunoSEQ multiplex PCR, and its TCRdb copy is limited to in-frame clones, with some not included. Counted here are some 210,000 clones, 75% to 90% occurring once; the ten biggest clones make up roughly 5.7%. Note on this clone: The antigen is not known.

The chain carries TRBV5-1 and TRBJ1-2, with D maybe TRBD1 (5 bases). Sequencing used PBMCs. This clonotype was sampled from a woman between 18 and 29 years old in good health and CMV-seronegative. The CDR3 sequence: CASSLGRQTDGYTF. The CDR3 DNA follows: TGCGCCAGCAGCTTGGGTCGACAGACAGATGGCTACACCTTC.